Detailed here is one TCR beta chain. Its antigen is unknown. These data are taken from a study of T cell responses to AZD1222 COVID-19 vaccine. Findings and limits, study-wide: Once two AZD1222 doses were given, Spike-specific TCR breadth and depth went up. Baseline serostatus was positive in only a handful of AZD1222 recipients. Scientists sampled the repertoires only once the peak T cell response had passed. Donors skewed white British and female; clonal diversity was possibly underestimated.

The repertoire was sequenced with immunoSEQ multiplex PCR; TCRdb's copy has only in-frame clones and lacks some. The sample has 150,000 to 200,000 clones, under 95% seen once. Deletions cut 5 bases from V and 1 base from J, with 12 bases between. This CDR3 region has 15 residues. The germline CDR1 and CDR2 sequences are MNHEY and SVGEGT. The TCR was taken from an adult in good health. The rearrangement uses TRBV6-2 or TRBV6-3 and TRBJ2-1; no firm D call. Material: peripheral blood, obtained on day 0 of AZD1222 vaccination. Here the CDR3 DNA reads TGTGCCAGCAGTACGAGGCCAAATTCCTACAATGAGCAGTTCTTC. Translation gives CASSTRPNSYNEQFF.